This T cell receptor beta chain was captured by sequencing in a study of molecular identifiers for immune sequencing clone quantification. Previously described methods with listed TCR primers produced the bulk TCR libraries. TCRdb used MiXCR to reprocess the PCR reads, holding one entry per CDR3 protein. The data contain more than 450,000 distinct CDR3 sequences, under 30% of them singletons. This clonotype has ten or more counts. Sequencing input: naive CD8+ T cells from blood, with Jurkat cell RNA spiked in. Described subset: FACS-sorted CD8+CD4-CCR7+CD45RA+ naive T cells. The TCR comes from a human donor in good health. Some libraries in this study had Jurkat cell RNA spiked in.

CDR3 region: CASSYSRDSSYNEQFF. CDR3 DNA: TGTGCCAGCAGTTACTCCCGGGACAGCTCCTACAATGAGCAGTTCTTC. This rearrangement joins TRBV6-2 or TRBV6-3 to TRBJ2-1; TRBD1 matches at 7 bases. Germline V CDR1 and CDR2: MNHEY, SVGEGT. CDR3 length: 16 residues. With V trimmed by 0 bases and J by 0 bases, 2 bases remained unmatched.